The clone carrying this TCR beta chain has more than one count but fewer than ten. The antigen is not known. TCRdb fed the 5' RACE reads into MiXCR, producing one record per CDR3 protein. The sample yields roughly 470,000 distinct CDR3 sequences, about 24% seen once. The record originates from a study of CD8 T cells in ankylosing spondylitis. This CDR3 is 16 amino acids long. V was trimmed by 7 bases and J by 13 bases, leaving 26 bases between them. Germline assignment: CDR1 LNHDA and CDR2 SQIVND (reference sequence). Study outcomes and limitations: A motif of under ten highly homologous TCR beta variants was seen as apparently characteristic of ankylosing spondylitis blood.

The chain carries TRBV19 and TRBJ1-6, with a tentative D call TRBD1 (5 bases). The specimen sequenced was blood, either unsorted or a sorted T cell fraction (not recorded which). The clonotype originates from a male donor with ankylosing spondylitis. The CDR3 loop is CASTQGAGLSSFPLHF. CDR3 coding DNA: TGTGCCAGTACCCAAGGGGCCGGACTATCCTCCTTTCCCCTCCACTTT.